One sample yielded the 24 T cell receptor beta chains listed below, sequenced in a study of CD8 T cells in Susac syndrome. Random-hexamer reverse transcription was applied to about 0.5 to 1 ug RNA. TCRdb re-derived calls from the immunoSEQ multiplex PCR reads in MiXCR, one entry per CDR3 protein. Of 230,000 or so distinct CDR3 sequences detected, 95% appear once; the ten largest clones hold about 0.088%. The source material was CD4+ T cells from PBMCs. Every receptor here comes from a human donor with multiple sclerosis.

The gene calls are TRBV30 and TRBJ2-2, with 11 nucleotides matching TRBD2. The CDR3 runs to 15 residues. In germline, CDR1 is GTSNPN, CDR2 SVGIG (reference sequence). V dropped 4 bases and J dropped 6; count of bases not matched to a gene: 7. The DNA for the CDR3 is TGTGCCTGGAATCGATTAGCGGGAGGGGCCGGGGAGCTGTTTTTT. Translating gives CAWNRLAGGAGELFF.

This clonotype has just a few counts. The rearrangement uses TRBV29-1 and TRBJ2-5; D is undetermined. This CDR3 comprises 13 residues. The germline V gene has CDR1 SQVTM and CDR2 ANQGSEA. V lost 7 bases and J 2 bases, leaving 14 bases between the germline ends. CDR3: CSGKWQSQETQYF. Written as DNA, the CDR3 is TGCAGCGGAAAGTGGCAGTCTCAAGAGACCCAGTACTTC.

This clonotype was recorded once. As DNA, the CDR3 is TGTGCCACCAGCAGAGACCCCGGGACAGGGAAGACTGAAGCTTTCTTT. Translated, it gives CATSRDPGTGKTEAFF. J is TRBJ1-1 and V is TRBV15; TRBD1 matches at 9 bases. Germline V CDR1 and CDR2: LNHNV, YYDKDF (reference sequence). This CDR3 spans 16 amino acids. V was clipped by 0 bases and J by 5 bases; unmatched bases: 7. Based on the CDR3 plus reference TRBV15 and TRBJ1-1, the full variable domain is DAMVIQNPRYQVTQFGKPVTLSCSQTLNHNVMYWYQQKSSQAPKLLFHYYDKDFNNEADTPDNFQSRRPNTSFCFLDIRSPGLGDTAMYLCATSRDPGTGKTEAFFGQGTRLTVV.

As to this clonotype: Sequence at one end of the junction differs from germline and may be a read error. The genes are TRBV3-1 and TRBJ1-1, with 8 bases aligning to TRBD1. CDR1 and CDR2 (germline): LGHDT, YNNKEL (reference sequence). CDR3 length: 15 amino acids. The CDR3, as DNA: TGTGCCAGCAGCCAACGTGCAGGGGGCGGCACTGAAGTTTTCTTT. Protein: CASSQRAGGGTEVFF. Filled out from reference TRBV3-1 and TRBJ1-1, the complete variable domain reads DTAVSQTPKYLVTQMGNDKSIKCEQNLGHDTMYWYKQDSKKFLKIMFSYNNKELIINETVPNRFSPKSPDKAHLNLHINSLELGDSAVYFCASSQRAGGGTEVFFGQGTRLTVV.

The genes are TRBV20-1 and TRBJ2-7; no clear D gene. The CDR3 is 13 amino acids. The germline V gene has CDR1 DFQATT and CDR2 SNEGSKA (reference sequence). The V end was cut by 0 bases, the J end by 5 bases, with 11 bases between. The CDR3 DNA reads as TGCAGTGCTAGAGATGGGCAGGTCCACGAGCAGTACTTC. Amino acids: CSARDGQVHEQYF.

V usage is TRBV7-9 and J usage is TRBJ2-7; 13 positions agree with TRBD2. Trimming took 5 bases from V and 6 from J; bases not matched to a gene: 13. This CDR3 is built from 17 residues. Per the germline V gene, CDR1 is SEHNR and CDR2 is FQNEAQ (reference sequence). CDR3 loop: CASSKTPGLAGVTEQYF. In DNA form, the CDR3 reads TGTGCCAGCAGCAAGACCCCCGGACTAGCGGGGGTTACCGAGCAGTACTTC.

V gene TRBV29-1 combines with J gene TRBJ2-7; TRBD2 aligns across 10 bases. The length of the CDR3 is 14 residues. V dropped 8 bases and J dropped 0; count of bases not matched to a gene: 7. Germline V gives CDR1 SQVTM, CDR2 ANQGSEA. This CDR3 is CSRGLAEISYEQYF. The CDR3 coding sequence is TGCAGCCGCGGACTAGCGGAGATCTCCTACGAGCAGTACTTC.

This clonotype came up once. The chain employs TRBV11-1 and TRBJ2-3; D gene unclear. Germline V gene data show CDR1 as SGHAT and CDR2 as FQDESV (reference sequence). V lost 1 base, J lost 2 bases, and 7 bases lay in between. This CDR3 has 14 residues. CDR3 sequence reads: CASSLGESTDTQYF. Here the CDR3 DNA reads TGTGCCAGCAGCTTAGGAGAATCCACAGATACGCAGTATTTT.

The chain employs TRBV2 and TRBJ2-1, with D perhaps matching TRBD2 (5 bases). The germline CDR1 and CDR2 sequences are SNHLY and FYNNEI. The CDR3 has 15 amino acids. Deletions cut 4 bases from V and 2 bases from J, with 12 bases between. The CDR3 is CASSGGLGTYNEQFF. The CDR3 DNA reads TGTGCCAGCAGTGGAGGACTCGGCACCTACAATGAGCAGTTCTTC.

The J gene is TRBJ2-1, the V gene TRBV27; maybe TRBD2 (5 bases). The CDR3 contains 14 residues. Between the trimmed V and J ends, which lost 1 base and 9 bases, there was a span of 13 bases. Germline V gives CDR1 MNHEY, CDR2 SMNVEV (reference sequence). CDR3 bases: TGTGCCAGCAGTTTATACGGACTGGGCGGTGAGCAGTTCTTC. This translates into CASSLYGLGGEQFF.

The genes are TRBV29-1 and TRBJ2-1, with TRBD2 matching over 9 bases. Losses at the gene ends were 0 bases for V and 15 bases for J; bases not matched to a gene: 9. Per the germline V gene, CDR1 is SQVTM and CDR2 is ANQGSEA. The CDR3 spans 13 residues. CDR3 in amino acids: CSVEDPGTSLRFF. CDR3 nucleotides: TGCAGCGTTGAAGATCCCGGGACTAGCCTTCGGTTCTTC.

The gene calls are TRBV27 and TRBJ2-5; D is possibly TRBD1 (6 bases). There are 14 residues in the CDR3. CDR1 is MNHEY and CDR2 is SMNVEV in the germline V gene (reference sequence). Trimming removed 5 bases from V and 2 bases from J, with 12 bases in between. CDR3 loop: CASSSGQIQETQYF. The CDR3 nucleotides read TGTGCCAGCAGTAGCGGACAGATACAAGAGACCCAGTACTTC.

The rearrangement joins TRBV29-1 to TRBJ2-1; 13 positions match TRBD2. V lost 5 bases, J lost 7 bases, and 5 bases stayed unmatched. The CDR3 has 14 residues. Looked up from germline, CDR1 is SQVTM and CDR2 is ANQGSEA. The CDR3 reads CSVRRLAGGNEQFF. The CDR3 nucleotides read TGCAGCGTTCGCAGACTAGCGGGAGGTAATGAGCAGTTCTTC.

The chain links TRBV18 to TRBJ1-5; D unresolved. The germline V gene has CDR1 KGHSH and CDR2 LQKENI. CDR3 length equals 15 residues. V lost 4 bases to trimming and J lost 1 base, with 11 bases between them. The CDR3 DNA is TGTGCCAGCTCACTTTACCGGGTCAGCAATCAGCCCCAGCATTTT. It codes for CASSLYRVSNQPQHF.

The chain recombines TRBV23-1 with TRBJ2-7; D not resolved. TRBV23-1 is annotated as an ORF whose role is uncertain. The CDR3 extends over 15 amino acids. V lost 2 bases, J lost 0 bases, and 11 bases lay in between. CDR3 amino acids: CASSQEVGHSYEQYF. The DNA for the CDR3 is TGCGCCAGCAGTCAAGAGGTCGGGCACTCCTACGAGCAGTACTTC.

This chain connects TRBV29-1 to TRBJ2-3; tentatively, D is TRBD2 (6 bases). V shed 4 bases and J shed 3 bases, with 14 bases lying between them. CDR3 length equals 14 residues. Germline-derived CDR1 and CDR2 are SQVTM and ANQGSEA. In nucleotides, the CDR3 is TGCAGCGTTGCAGGTCCTGCGGGGACAGATACGCAGTATTTT. This translates into CSVAGPAGTDTQYF.

The chain recombines TRBV4-1 with TRBJ2-7, with 7 bases fitting TRBD1. After removal of 3 bases from V and 4 bases from J, the junction contained 9 bases not matched to a gene. Germline V gene sequence: CDR1 MGHRA, CDR2 YSYEKL. This CDR3 comprises 15 residues. This CDR3 reads CASSHPGTAPYEQYF. Here the CDR3 DNA reads TGCGCCAGCAGCCACCCCGGGACAGCGCCTTACGAGCAGTACTTC.

The chain has TRBV2 and TRBJ2-2, with unresolved D. CDR1 is SNHLY, CDR2 FYNNEI, per germline. This CDR3 is built from 14 residues. With 6 bases removed from V and 0 bases from J, the gap between germline ends came to 8 bases. CDR3 amino acids: CASSHYTNTGELFF. The CDR3 DNA is TGTGCCAGCAGCCATTATACGAACACCGGGGAGCTGTTTTTT.

This chain links TRBV7-3 with TRBJ1-1; tentative D call: TRBD1 (5 bases). This CDR3 contains 15 residues. Germline values: CDR1 SGHTA, CDR2 FQGTGA. Trimming left V 4 bases short and J 6 bases short, with 18 bases between. This CDR3 reads CASSSRPGPEAEAFF. The CDR3 nucleotides read TGTGCCAGCAGCTCTCGACCGGGGCCTGAGGCTGAAGCTTTCTTT.

This sequence joins TRBV20-1 and TRBJ2-7; 10 bases are a match to TRBD2. This CDR3 is built from 16 residues. The germline CDR1 and CDR2 sequences are DFQATT and SNEGSKA (reference sequence). Unmatched junction bases numbered 14, after V lost 3 bases and J lost 6 bases. The CDR3 bases are TGCAGTGCTAGTTCAGTGGGGGCTAGCGGGAGAGGCGAGCAGTACTTC. Its protein is CSASSVGASGRGEQYF.

The CDR3 coding sequence is TGTGCCAGCAGCGTTTTGGGACTAGCGGGGCTCAATGAGCAGTTCTTC. The encoded protein is CASSVLGLAGLNEQFF. V is TRBV7-3 and J is TRBJ2-1, with 13 bases identical to TRBD2. This CDR3 spans 16 amino acids. The V segment lost 5 bases and the J segment 6 bases; nucleotides outside the gene matches: 7. CDR1 is SGHTA, CDR2 FQGTGA, per germline. The whole variable domain, filled in from reference TRBV7-3 and TRBJ2-1, reads GAGVSQTPSNKVTEKGKYVELRCDPISGHTALYWYRQSLGQGPEFLIYFQGTGAADDSGLPNDRFFAVRPEGSVSTLKIQRTERGDSAVYLCASSVLGLAGLNEQFFGPGTRLTVL.

The V and J genes are TRBV2 and TRBJ2-5; D ambiguous. The CDR3 consists of 12 residues. V was pared by 7 bases and J by 5 bases, with 11 bases between. Germline CDR1 SNHLY, CDR2 FYNNEI. The CDR3 spells CASNSFGETQYF. CDR3 coding DNA: TGTGCCAGCAACTCCTTTGGGGAGACCCAGTACTTC.

V and J are TRBV27 and TRBJ1-1, with 7 bases that match TRBD1. Germline trimming cut 5 bases from V and 7 bases from J; bases unmatched to any gene: 16. The germline V gene encodes CDR1 MNHEY and CDR2 SMNVEV (reference sequence). The CDR3 spans 16 residues. This CDR3 reads CASSPQPTGPQIEAFF. The CDR3, as DNA: TGTGCCAGCAGTCCCCAACCGACAGGGCCCCAGATTGAAGCTTTCTTT.

The sample holds a few counts of this clonotype. The chain recombines TRBV3-1 with TRBJ2-3; D possibly corresponds to TRBD1 (6 bases). From germline, CDR1 is LGHDT and CDR2 YNNKEL (reference sequence). V was trimmed by 5 bases and J by 1 base, leaving 10 bases between them. This CDR3 comprises 14 residues. CDR3 loop: CASSFDRRTDTQYF. CDR3 DNA: TGTGCCAGCAGCTTCGACAGGCGCACAGATACGCAGTATTTT.